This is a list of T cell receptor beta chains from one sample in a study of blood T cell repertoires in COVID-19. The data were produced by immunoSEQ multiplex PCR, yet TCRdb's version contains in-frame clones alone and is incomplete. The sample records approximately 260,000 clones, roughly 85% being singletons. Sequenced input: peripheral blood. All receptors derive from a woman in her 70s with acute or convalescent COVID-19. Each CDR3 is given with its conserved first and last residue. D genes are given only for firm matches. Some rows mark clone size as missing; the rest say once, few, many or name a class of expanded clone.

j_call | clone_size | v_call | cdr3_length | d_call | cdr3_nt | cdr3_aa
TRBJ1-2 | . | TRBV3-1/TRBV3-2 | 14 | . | TGTGCCAGCAGCCCTCAAACAGGGTACTATGGCTACACCTTC | CASSPQTGYYGYTF
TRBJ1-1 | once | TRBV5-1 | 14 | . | TGCGCCAGCAATAAACCAGAGTCGGGGATAGAAGCTTTCTTT | CASNKPESGIEAFF
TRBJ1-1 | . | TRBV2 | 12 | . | TGTGCCAGCAGTCGGTTGAACACTGAAGCTTTCTTT | CASSRLNTEAFF
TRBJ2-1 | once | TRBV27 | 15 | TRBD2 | TGTGCCAGCAGTTGGGCCGGGGGGTTTTACAATGAGCAGTTCTTC | CASSWAGGFYNEQFF
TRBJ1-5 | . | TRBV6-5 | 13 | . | TGTGCCAGCAGTTACTCAAGGGGGCAGCCCCAGCATTTT | CASSYSRGQPQHF
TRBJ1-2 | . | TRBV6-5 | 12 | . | TGTGCCAGCGGAGGAGGCCGGGGGGGCTACACCTTC | CASGGGRGGYTF
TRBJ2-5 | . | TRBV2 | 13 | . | TGTGCCAGCAGCCTCCTCCGGGGAGAGACCCAGTACTTC | CASSLLRGETQYF
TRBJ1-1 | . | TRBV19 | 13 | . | TGTGCCAGTAGGACAGGATTATACACTGAAGCTTTCTTT | CASRTGLYTEAFF
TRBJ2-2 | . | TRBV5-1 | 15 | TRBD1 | TGCGCCAGCAGCTCGGGACAGGGAGAGACCGGGGAGCTGTTTTTT | CASSSGQGETGELFF
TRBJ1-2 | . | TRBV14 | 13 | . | TGTGCCAGCAGCCAAGACAGAGGGAGCGGCTACACCTTC | CASSQDRGSGYTF
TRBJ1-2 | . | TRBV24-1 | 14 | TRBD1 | TGTGCCACCAGTGAAGGCAGGGGGAACTATGGCTACACCTTC | CATSEGRGNYGYTF
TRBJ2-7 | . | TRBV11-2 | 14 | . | TGTGCCAGCAGCCTACAGGCAAGCTCCTACGAGCAGTACTTC | CASSLQASSYEQYF
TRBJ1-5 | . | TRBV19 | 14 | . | TGTGCCAGTAGTTCAGGGAAAGGTAATCAGCCCCAGCATTTT | CASSSGKGNQPQHF
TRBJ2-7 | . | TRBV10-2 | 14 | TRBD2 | TGCGCCAGTCGGACTAGCGGGGGCCCCTACGAGCAGTACTTC | CASRTSGGPYEQYF
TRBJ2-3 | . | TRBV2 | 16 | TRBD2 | TGTGCCAGCAGCGAAATACTAGCGGGGGGCACAGATACGCAGTATTTT | CASSEILAGGTDTQYF
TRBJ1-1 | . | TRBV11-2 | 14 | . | TGTGCCAGCAGCTCGACCGCAGGGAACACTGAAGCTTTCTTT | CASSSTAGNTEAFF
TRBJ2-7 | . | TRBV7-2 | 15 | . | TGTGCCAGCAGCTCAGCAGGGCGGGGTTCCTACGAGCAGTACTTC | CASSSAGRGSYEQYF
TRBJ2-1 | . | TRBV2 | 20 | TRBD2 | TGTGCCAGCAGTGAACAGGTCGGGACTAGCGGGGCCTGGACCTACAATGAGCAGTTCTTC | CASSEQVGTSGAWTYNEQFF
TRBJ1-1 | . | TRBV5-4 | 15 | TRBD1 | TGTGCCAGCAGCTCTGGGGGACAGGGCAACACTGAAGCTTTCTTT | CASSSGGQGNTEAFF
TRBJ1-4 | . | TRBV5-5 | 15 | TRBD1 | TGTGCCAGCAGCGCGATGACAGGGGTGAATGAAAAACTGTTTTTT | CASSAMTGVNEKLFF
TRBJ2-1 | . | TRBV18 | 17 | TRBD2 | TGTGCCAGCTCACTGGGAACCGGGACTATTTATAGGTATGAGCAGTTCTTC | CASSLGTGTIYRYEQFF
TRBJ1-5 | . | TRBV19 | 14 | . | TGTGCCACCACCCCCCGGGAATTCAATCAGCCCCAGCATTTT | CATTPREFNQPQHF
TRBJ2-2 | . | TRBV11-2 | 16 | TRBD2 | TGTGCCAGCAGCTCCGAGCGGGGGCGCTACACCGGGGAGCTGTTTTTT | CASSSERGRYTGELFF
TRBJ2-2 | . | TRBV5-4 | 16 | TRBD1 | TGTGCCAGCAGCACTCGACAGGGCCGGGTCACCGGGGAGCTGTTTTTT | CASSTRQGRVTGELFF
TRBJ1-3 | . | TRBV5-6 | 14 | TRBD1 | TGTGCCAGCAGACCCCAGGGGGGTATTAACACCATATATTTT | CASRPQGGINTIYF
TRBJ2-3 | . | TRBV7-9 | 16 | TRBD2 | TGTGCCAGCAGCCTGGGGAGCGGGGACAGCACAGATACGCAGTATTTT | CASSLGSGDSTDTQYF
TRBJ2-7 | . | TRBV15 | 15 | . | TGTGCCACCAGCAGGGGCGTTACCGCAGACTACGAGCAGTACTTC | CATSRGVTADYEQYF
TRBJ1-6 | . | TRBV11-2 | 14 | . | TGTGCCAGCAGCCTGAACCGGGCGGGAGCGGCCCTCCACTTT | CASSLNRAGAALHF
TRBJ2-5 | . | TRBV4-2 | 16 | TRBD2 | TGTGCCAGCAGCCAAGACCCTAGCGGGGGATCCGAGACCCAGTACTTC | CASSQDPSGGSETQYF
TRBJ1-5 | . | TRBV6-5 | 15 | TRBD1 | TGTGCCAGCATCACGGAGGGGGCCGGCAATCAGCCCCAGCATTTT | CASITEGAGNQPQHF
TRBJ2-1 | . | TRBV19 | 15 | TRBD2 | TGTGCCAGTAGTAAGGGGACTAGCGGCAACAATGAGCAGTTCTTC | CASSKGTSGNNEQFF
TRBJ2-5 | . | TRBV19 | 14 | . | TGTGCCAGTAGTATCTGGGGAGAGGAAGAGACCCAGTACTTC | CASSIWGEEETQYF
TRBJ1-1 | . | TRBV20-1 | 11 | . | TGCAGTGTAGGTCGGGGAACTGAAGCTTTCTTT | CSVGRGTEAFF
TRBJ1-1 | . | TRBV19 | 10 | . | TGTGCCAGTAGCGGCACTGAAGCTTTCTTT | CASSGTEAFF
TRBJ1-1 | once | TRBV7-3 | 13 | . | TGTGCCAGCAGCTTATGGGGCAACACTGAAGCTTTCTTT | CASSLWGNTEAFF
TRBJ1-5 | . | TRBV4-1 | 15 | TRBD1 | TGCGCCAGCAGCCAAGGGGGACAGGGTTTTCAGCCCCAGCATTTT | CASSQGGQGFQPQHF
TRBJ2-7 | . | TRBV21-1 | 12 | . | TGTGCCAGCAGCTCAGACTCCTACGAGCAGTACTTC | CASSSDSYEQYF
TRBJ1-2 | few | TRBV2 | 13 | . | TGTGCCAGCAGTGAAGCGCGGAGCTATGGCTACACCTTC | CASSEARSYGYTF
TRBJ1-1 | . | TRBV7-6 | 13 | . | TGTGCCAGCAGCTTACAGGGGAACACTGAAGCTTTCTTT | CASSLQGNTEAFF
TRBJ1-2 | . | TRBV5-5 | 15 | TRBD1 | TGTGCCAGCAGCTTTGGGGGACAGGCTTCTTATGGCTACACCTTC | CASSFGGQASYGYTF
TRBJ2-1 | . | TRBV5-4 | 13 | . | TGTGCCAGCAGCCCCCGGGGACTCGTTGAGCAGTTCTTC | CASSPRGLVEQFF
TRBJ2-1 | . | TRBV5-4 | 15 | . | TGTGCCAGCAGCTCTACAGGGCGCTACTACAATGAGCAGTTCTTC | CASSSTGRYYNEQFF
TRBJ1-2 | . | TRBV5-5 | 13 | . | TGTGCCAGCAGCCACACGGGAAGTCGGGGCTACACCTTC | CASSHTGSRGYTF
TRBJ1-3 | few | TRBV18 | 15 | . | TGTGCCAGCTCACCCCCGTCTGAGAGGCTGAACACCATATATTTT | CASSPPSERLNTIYF
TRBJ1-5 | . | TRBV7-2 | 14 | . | TGTGCCAGCAGCTTAGAGGGGGGGGATCAGCCCCAGCATTTT | CASSLEGGDQPQHF
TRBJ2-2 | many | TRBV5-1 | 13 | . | TGCGCCAGCAGCGAAACAGGGACCGGGGAGCTGTTTTTT | CASSETGTGELFF
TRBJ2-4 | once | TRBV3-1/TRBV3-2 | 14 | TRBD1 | TGTGCCAGCAGATTAGGGACAGACAAAAACATTCAGTACTTC | CASRLGTDKNIQYF
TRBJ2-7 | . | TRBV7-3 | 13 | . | TGTGCCAGCAGTCGGACACCCCAATACGAGCAGTACTTC | CASSRTPQYEQYF
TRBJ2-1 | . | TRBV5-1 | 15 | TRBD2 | TGCGCCAGCACCATACTAGCGGGGGGGCGAGGTGAGCAGTTCTTC | CASTILAGGRGEQFF